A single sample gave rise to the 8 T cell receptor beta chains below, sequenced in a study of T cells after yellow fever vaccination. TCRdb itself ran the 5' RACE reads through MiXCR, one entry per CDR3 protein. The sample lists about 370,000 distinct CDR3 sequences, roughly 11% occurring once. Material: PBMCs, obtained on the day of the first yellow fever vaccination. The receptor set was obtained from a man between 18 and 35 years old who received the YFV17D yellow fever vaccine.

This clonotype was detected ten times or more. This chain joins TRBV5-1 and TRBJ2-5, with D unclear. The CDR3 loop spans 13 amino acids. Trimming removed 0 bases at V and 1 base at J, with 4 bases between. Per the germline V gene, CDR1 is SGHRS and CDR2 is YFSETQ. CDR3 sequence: CASSLGFQETQYF. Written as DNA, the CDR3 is TGCGCCAGCAGCTTGGGCTTCCAAGAGACCCAGTACTTC.

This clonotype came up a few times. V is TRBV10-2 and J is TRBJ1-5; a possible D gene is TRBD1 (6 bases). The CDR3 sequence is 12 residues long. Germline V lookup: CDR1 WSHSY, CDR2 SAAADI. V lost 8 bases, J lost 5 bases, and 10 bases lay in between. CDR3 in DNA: TGCGCCAGCGGGGGGGGCCATCAGCCCCAGCATTTT. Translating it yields CASGGGHQPQHF.

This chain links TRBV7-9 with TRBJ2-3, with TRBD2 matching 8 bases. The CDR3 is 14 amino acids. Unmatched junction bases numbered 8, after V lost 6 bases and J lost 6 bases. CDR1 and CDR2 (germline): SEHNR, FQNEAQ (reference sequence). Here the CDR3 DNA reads TGTGCCAGCAGATGGAGCGGGGGCGAGGATACGCAGTATTTT. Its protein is CASRWSGGEDTQYF.

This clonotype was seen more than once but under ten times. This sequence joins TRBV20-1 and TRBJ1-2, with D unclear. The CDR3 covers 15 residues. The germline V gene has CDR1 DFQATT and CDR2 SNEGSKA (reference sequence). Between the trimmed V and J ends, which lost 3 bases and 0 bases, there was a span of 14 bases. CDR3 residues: CSASPVSLTNYGYTF. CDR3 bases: TGCAGTGCTAGCCCGGTCTCGCTGACTAACTATGGCTACACCTTC.

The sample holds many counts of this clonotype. The CDR3 DNA sequence: TGTGCCAGCAGCCCTAGCGGGGGGTCCTACAATGAGCAGTTCTTC. Translation gives CASSPSGGSYNEQFF. The rearrangement links TRBV7-3 to TRBJ2-1; 11 nucleotides align to TRBD2. The CDR3 loop spans 15 amino acids. CDR1 is SGHTA and CDR2 is FQGTGA in the germline V gene. Trimming cost V 5 bases and J 1 base; bases outside gene matches: 1.

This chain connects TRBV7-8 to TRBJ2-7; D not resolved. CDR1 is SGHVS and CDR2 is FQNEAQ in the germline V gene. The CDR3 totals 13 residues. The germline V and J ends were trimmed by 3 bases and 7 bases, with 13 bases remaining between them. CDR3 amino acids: CASSLVFQNEQYV. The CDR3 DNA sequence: TGTGCCAGCAGCTTGGTCTTCCAGAATGAGCAGTACGTC.

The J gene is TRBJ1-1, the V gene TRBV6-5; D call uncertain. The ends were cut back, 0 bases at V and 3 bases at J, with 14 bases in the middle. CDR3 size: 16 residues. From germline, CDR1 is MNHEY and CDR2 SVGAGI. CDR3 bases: TGTGCCAGCAGTTACTCCCCCCATGGGGTCCACACTGAAGCTTTCTTT. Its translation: CASSYSPHGVHTEAFF.

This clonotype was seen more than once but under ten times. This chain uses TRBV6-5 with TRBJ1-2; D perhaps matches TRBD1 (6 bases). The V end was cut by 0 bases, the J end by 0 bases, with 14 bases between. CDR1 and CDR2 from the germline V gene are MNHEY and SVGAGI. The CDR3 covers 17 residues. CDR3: CASSYSIVAGANYGYTF. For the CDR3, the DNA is TGTGCCAGCAGTTACTCGATCGTGGCAGGGGCTAACTATGGCTACACCTTC.